These 23 T cell receptor beta chains were all obtained from the same sample, sequenced in a study of T cells in Graves' hyperthyroidism and ophthalmopathy. The source material, RNA transcripts, was used to amplify TCR beta CDR3 regions. The HTBI primer set served for first-round RT-PCR of the TCR CDR3. MiXCR, applied by TCRdb to the multiplex PCR reads, yields one record per CDR3 protein. The top ten hold 35% to 45% of the sample, which has about 380,000 distinct CDR3 sequences, about 18% seen once. Sequenced input: blood. The receptors were sampled from a man in his late teens or twenties with Graves' ophthalmopathy.

This sequence joins TRBV5-8 and TRBJ1-1; no clear D. CDR1 and CDR2 (germline): SGHTS, YDEGEE. This CDR3 contains 15 residues. The V gene lost 0 bases and the J gene lost 1 base, with 10 bases spanning the gap. CDR3 in DNA: TGTGCCAGCAGCTTGGGTGGGTCCCAGAACACTGAAGCTTTCTTT. Translation gives CASSLGGSQNTEAFF.

This clonotype appeared many times. CDR3 protein: CASSSLADTQYF. The CDR3 nucleotides read TGTGCCAGCAGTTCTCTAGCAGATACGCAGTATTTT. The chain is built from TRBV27 and TRBJ2-3, with no clear D. The germline V and J ends were trimmed by 4 bases and 4 bases, with 6 bases remaining between them. CDR1 MNHEY and CDR2 SMNVEV come from the germline V gene (reference sequence). The CDR3 runs to 12 residues.

This clonotype turned up a few times. The V call is TRBV29-1, the J call TRBJ1-1; tentative D call: TRBD1 (6 bases). Trimming left V 8 bases short and J 5 bases short, with 21 bases between. In germline, CDR1 is SQVTM, CDR2 ANQGSEA. The CDR3 extends over 14 amino acids. CDR3 DNA sequence: TGCAGCACGTCCGAGACAGGAGGGAGTACTGAAGCTTTCTTT. Residues: CSTSETGGSTEAFF.

This clonotype showed up many times. V and J are TRBV20-1 and TRBJ2-3; 10 nucleotides match TRBD1. Germline assignment: CDR1 DFQATT and CDR2 SNEGSKA (reference sequence). The J segment lost 4 bases and the V segment lost 0 bases, leaving 1 base of the junction unmatched. CDR3 length: 14 amino acids. In DNA, the CDR3 is TGCAGTGCTAGAGAGACAGGGGGCCCAGATACGCAGTATTTT. Translation: CSARETGGPDTQYF.

This clonotype was observed at least ten times. J is TRBJ1-6 and V is TRBV11-2, with D perhaps TRBD1 (5 bases). The V end was cut by 3 bases, the J end by 6 bases, with 9 bases between. CDR3 size: 14 residues. CDR1 is SGHAT, CDR2 FQNNGV, per germline. Written as DNA, the CDR3 is TGTGCCAGCAGCTTGGACACCCCTAATTCACCCCTCCACTTT. Translation: CASSLDTPNSPLHF. Full variable domain (remainder filled in from reference TRBV11-2 and TRBJ1-6): EAGVAQSPRYKIIEKRQSVAFWCNPISGHATLYWYQQILGQGPKLLIQFQNNGVVDDSQLPKDRFSAERLKGVDSTLKIQPAKLEDSAVYLCASSLDTPNSPLHFGNGTRLTVT.

This clonotype showed up many times. The chain joins TRBV9 to TRBJ1-1; 7 nucleotides agree with TRBD1. The CDR3 loop spans 14 amino acids. Germline lookup yields CDR1 SGDLS and CDR2 YYNGEE. Germline trimming cut 0 bases from V and 5 bases from J; bases unmatched to any gene: 4. The CDR3, as DNA: TGTGCCAGCAGCGTAGCAGGGGGTGGAACTGAAGCTTTCTTT. Amino acids: CASSVAGGGTEAFF.

This clonotype was picked up many times. The rearrangement links TRBV12-3 or TRBV12-4 to TRBJ1-2, with 9 bases identical to TRBD1. With V trimmed by 3 bases and J by 5 bases, 4 bases remained unmatched. CDR3 length: 14 residues. CDR3 bases: TGTGCCAGCAGTTTTGGACAGGGGTGGTATGGCTACACCTTC. It specifies CASSFGQGWYGYTF.

This clonotype was detected once. This chain uses TRBV20-1 with TRBJ2-1; no firm D call. CDR3 length: 15 residues. V lost 6 bases, J lost 8 bases, and 23 bases lay in between. CDR1 is DFQATT, CDR2 SNEGSKA, per germline (reference sequence). CDR3 region: CSAMRARLRIDEQFF. CDR3 bases: TGCAGTGCGATGAGAGCGAGGTTGAGAATCGATGAGCAGTTCTTC.

This chain uses TRBV9 with TRBJ2-1, with D possibly matching TRBD1 (6 bases). CDR1 and CDR2 (germline): SGDLS, YYNGEE. The CDR3 spans 12 residues. V lost 3 bases to trimming and J lost 5 bases, with 6 bases between them. The CDR3 protein is CASSEGDNEQFF. The CDR3 DNA follows: TGTGCCAGCAGCGAGGGGGACAATGAGCAGTTCTTC. Complete variable domain (other parts from reference TRBV9 and TRBJ2-1): DSGVTQTPKHLITATGQRVTLRCSPRSGDLSVYWYQQSLDQGLQFLIQYYNGEERAKGNILERFSAQQFPDLHSELNLSSLELGDSALYFCASSEGDNEQFFGPGTRLTVL.

This clonotype was found many times. The chain couples TRBV5-6 to TRBJ1-2, with TRBD1 identical over 10 bases. Germline-derived CDR1 and CDR2 are SGHDT and YYEEEE. The CDR3 runs 14 residues. Trimming at V came to 4 bases and at J to 1 base, leaving 1 base not matched to a gene. The CDR3 nucleotides are TGTGCCAGCAGCGGGGACAGGGGTAACTATGGCTACACCTTC. It is translated as CASSGDRGNYGYTF.

Comment on this clonotype: Given a much more abundant clone one base away, this may be a read error. This chain joins TRBV12-3 or TRBV12-4 and TRBJ1-2; D not resolved. V was pared by 7 bases and J by 7 bases, with 16 bases between. This CDR3 contains 13 residues. The CDR3 sequence: CASTPTGKTGYTF. CDR3 bases: TGTGCCAGCACCCCGACCGGGAAAACTGGCTACACCTTC.

In its sample, this clonotype was seen many times. The chain joins TRBV7-9 to TRBJ2-7, with D perhaps matching TRBD1 (6 bases). The ends were cut back, 5 bases at V and 6 bases at J, with 20 bases in the middle. The CDR3 runs to 15 residues. Germline assignment: CDR1 SEHNR and CDR2 FQNEAQ (reference sequence). The CDR3 is CASSGPALGGREQYF. The CDR3 region has the DNA TGTGCCAGCAGCGGCCCGGCGCTAGGGGGACGCGAGCAGTACTTC.

In its sample, this clonotype was seen a few times. This chain joins TRBV12-5 and TRBJ2-1, with 7 bases that match TRBD1. The V gene end was trimmed by 2 bases and the J gene end by 8 bases; junction bases not matched to a gene: 9. Germline assignment: CDR1 LGHNT and CDR2 FRNRAP. CDR3 size: 15 residues. The CDR3 protein is CASGLSTGARDEQFF. Here the CDR3 DNA reads TGTGCTAGTGGTTTGTCTACAGGGGCAAGGGATGAGCAGTTCTTC. Complete variable domain (other parts from reference TRBV12-5 and TRBJ2-1): DARVTQTPRHKVTEMGQEVTMRCQPILGHNTVFWYRQTMMQGLELLAYFRNRAPLDDSGMPKDRFSAEMPDATLATLKIQPSEPRDSAVYFCASGLSTGARDEQFFGPGTRLTVL.

At least ten counts were recorded for this clonotype. The rearrangement uses TRBV12-3 or TRBV12-4 and TRBJ1-4; 8 bases align to TRBD1. Unmatched junction bases numbered 8, after V lost 6 bases and J lost 8 bases. The CDR3 totals 14 residues. CDR3 sequence (DNA): TGTGCCAGCAGGTCGACAGGGGTTGAGGAAAAACTGTTTTTT. This codes for CASRSTGVEEKLFF.

This clonotype occurred once. V gene TRBV6-1 combines with J gene TRBJ2-5; 9 nucleotides agree with TRBD2. The CDR3 runs 18 residues. Germline lookup yields CDR1 MNHNS and CDR2 SASEGT. V trimming: 6 bases; J trimming: 2 bases; junction bases outside the gene matches: 16. The CDR3 DNA is TGTGCCAGCAGCTTCGGACTAGCGAACACCCGAAAGCAAGAGACCCAGTACTTC. Amino acids: CASSFGLANTRKQETQYF.

This clonotype was counted at least ten times. The chain recombines TRBV5-1 with TRBJ1-2; no reliable D call. This CDR3 contains 14 residues. V gave up 4 bases and J gave up 1 base, with 11 bases separating them. Per the germline V gene, CDR1 is SGHRS and CDR2 is YFSETQ. CDR3 bases: TGCGCCAGCAGCCCCTCTGGCAGTAACTATGGCTACACCTTC. Translation gives CASSPSGSNYGYTF.

This clonotype was recorded at least ten times. The chain uses TRBV13 and TRBJ1-2, with D unclear. The CDR3 covers 14 residues. Germline CDR1 and CDR2: PRHDT and FYEKMQ (reference sequence). V lost 2 bases and J lost 3, with 10 bases in between. The CDR3 region is CASSLSYGDYGYTF. The DNA of the CDR3 is TGTGCCAGCAGCTTAAGCTACGGAGACTATGGCTACACCTTC.

Ten or more counts support this clonotype. The chain couples TRBV6-2 or TRBV6-3 to TRBJ2-2, with a weak D call TRBD2 (6 bases). Trimming left V 8 bases short and J 5 bases short, with 18 bases between. Germline lookup yields CDR1 MNHEY and CDR2 SVGEGT. This CDR3 comprises 15 residues. The DNA for the CDR3 is TGTGCCAGCGAAGCGGGCCAGGGCGTTACCGGGGAGCTGTTTTTT. Residues: CASEAGQGVTGELFF.

V usage is TRBV20-1 and J usage is TRBJ2-4; TRBD2 is a possible D gene (5 bases). Germline CDR1 and CDR2: DFQATT and SNEGSKA (reference sequence). Trimming stripped 5 bases from V and 0 bases from J, with 8 bases between. The CDR3 covers 13 residues. CDR3 amino acids: CSAWSGAKNIQYF. CDR3 in DNA: TGCAGTGCTTGGAGCGGAGCCAAAAACATTCAGTACTTC.

This clonotype was seen many times. The CDR3 coding sequence is TGCAGCGTTGACATGGGGCTGAACACTGAAGCTTTCTTT. This gives the protein CSVDMGLNTEAFF. The V gene is TRBV29-1, the J gene TRBJ1-1; D possibly corresponds to TRBD1 (5 bases). The V end was cut by 3 bases, the J end by 0 bases, with 8 bases between. The germline V gene has CDR1 SQVTM and CDR2 ANQGSEA. This CDR3 region has 13 residues.

The V and J genes are TRBV29-1 and TRBJ2-5; 11 nucleotides agree with TRBD2. In germline, CDR1 is SQVTM, CDR2 ANQGSEA. This CDR3 is 16 amino acids long. V gave up 3 bases and J gave up 1 base; unmatched junction bases: 7. The CDR3 sequence: CSVEVVAGGFQETQYF. In DNA form, the CDR3 reads TGCAGCGTTGAGGTCGTAGCGGGGGGGTTCCAAGAGACCCAGTACTTC.

This clonotype was seen only a few times. The rearrangement links TRBV20-1 to TRBJ2-7, with D possibly matching TRBD1 (5 bases). Germline values: CDR1 DFQATT, CDR2 SNEGSKA (reference sequence). Trimming left V 6 bases short and J 6 bases short, with 18 bases between. This CDR3 is built from 13 residues. CDR3 bases: TGCAGTGCCCACGGCCAGGGTAAAAGCGAGCAGTACTTC. Amino acid sequence: CSAHGQGKSEQYF.

The chain employs TRBV10-3 and TRBJ2-3; D not certain. The CDR3 consists of 17 residues. The V end was cut by 0 bases, the J end by 0 bases, with 13 bases between. Germline V gives CDR1 ENHRY, CDR2 SYGVKD. The CDR3 spells CAISESGLFTSTDTQYF. The CDR3 DNA reads TGTGCCATCAGTGAGTCCGGGCTATTTACTAGCACAGATACGCAGTATTTT.